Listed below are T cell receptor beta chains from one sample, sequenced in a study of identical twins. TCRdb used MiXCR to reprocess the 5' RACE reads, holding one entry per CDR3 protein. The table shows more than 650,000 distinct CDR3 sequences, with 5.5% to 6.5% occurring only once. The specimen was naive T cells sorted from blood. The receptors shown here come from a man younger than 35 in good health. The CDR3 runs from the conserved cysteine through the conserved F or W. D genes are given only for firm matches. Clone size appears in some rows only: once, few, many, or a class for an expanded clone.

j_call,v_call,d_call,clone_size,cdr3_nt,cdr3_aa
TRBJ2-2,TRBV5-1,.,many,TGCGCCAGCAGCTGGAACAGGGTAACCGGGGAGCTGTTTTTT,CASSWNRVTGELFF
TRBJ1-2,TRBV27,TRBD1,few,TGTGCCAGCAGTTTAGGGGCAGGGGGGCTCTATGGCTACACCTTC,CASSLGAGGLYGYTF
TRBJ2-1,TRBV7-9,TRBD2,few,TGTGCCAGCAGGATATTCGCCGGGACTATGAACAATGAGCAGTTCTTC,CASRIFAGTMNNEQFF
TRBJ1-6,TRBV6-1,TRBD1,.,TGTGCCAGCCAACAGGGGGGAAATATCTATAATTCACCCCTCCACTTT,CASQQGGNIYNSPLHF
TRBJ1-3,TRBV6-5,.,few,TGTGCCAGCAGTTACTTTAGTCCTGGCAGGGGCGCTGGAAACACCATATATTTT,CASSYFSPGRGAGNTIYF
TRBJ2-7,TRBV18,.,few,TGTGCCAGCTCACCGGAACAGGGACACGAGCAGTACTTC,CASSPEQGHEQYF
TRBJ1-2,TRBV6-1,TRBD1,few,TGTGCCAGCAGATCCAGGGGGGTACTGGCCTATGGCTACACCTTC,CASRSRGVLAYGYTF
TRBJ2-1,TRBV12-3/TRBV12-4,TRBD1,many,TGTGCCAGCAGCCCAGGGACAGGAGGGGGAGAGCAGTTCTTC,CASSPGTGGGEQFF
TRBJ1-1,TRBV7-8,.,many,TGTGCCAGCAGCTTAGAACCAGTGACAGCCACTGAAGCTTTCTTT,CASSLEPVTATEAFF
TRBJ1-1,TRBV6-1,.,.,TGTGCCAGCACGGTCAGAGGTTGGTACACTGAAGCTTTCTTT,CASTVRGWYTEAFF
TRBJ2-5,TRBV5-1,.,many,TGCGCCAGCAGATTAGTCCCCCAAGAGACCCAGTACTTC,CASRLVPQETQYF
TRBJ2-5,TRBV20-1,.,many,TGCAGTGGGCATGTCCAAGAGACCCAGTACTTC,CSGHVQETQYF
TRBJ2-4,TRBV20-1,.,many,TGCAGTGCTAGCCCAGGGGCCATTCAGTACTTC,CSASPGAIQYF
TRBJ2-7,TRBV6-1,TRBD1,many,TGTGCCAGGAGTGCCGGGACAGGGGTACAGTACTTC,CARSAGTGVQYF
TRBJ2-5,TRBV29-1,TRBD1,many,TGCAGCGTTGAGACCGGGACAGGGGGACAGACCCAGTACTTC,CSVETGTGGQTQYF
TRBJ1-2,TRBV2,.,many,TGTGCCAGCAGTGGATCGGGTTATGGCTACACCTTC,CASSGSGYGYTF
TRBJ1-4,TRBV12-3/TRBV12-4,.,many,TGTGCCAGCAGTGTGGGGACGGCTGCAACTAATGAAAAACTGTTTTTT,CASSVGTAATNEKLFF
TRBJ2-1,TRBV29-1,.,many,TGCAGCGTGACCCCTCGCAGCTCCTACAATGAGCAGTTCTTC,CSVTPRSSYNEQFF
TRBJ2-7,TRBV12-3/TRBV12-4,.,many,TGTGCCAGCAGTTTTATCGCAGGAGGTTCCTACGAGCAGTACTTC,CASSFIAGGSYEQYF
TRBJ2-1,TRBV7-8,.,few,TGTGCCAGCAGCTTAGGGGGGACCCATGTCAATGAGCAGTTCTTC,CASSLGGTHVNEQFF
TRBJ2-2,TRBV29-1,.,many,TGCAGCGTTCTATCGGAGCCGAACACCGGGGAGCTGTTTTTT,CSVLSEPNTGELFF
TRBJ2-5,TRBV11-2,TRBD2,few,TGTGCCAGCAGCTTATCCTCGGGACTAGCGGGGCAAGAGACCCAGTACTTC,CASSLSSGLAGQETQYF
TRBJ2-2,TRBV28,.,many,TGTGCCAGCAGGGGGATTGCGAACACCGGGGAGCTGTTTTTT,CASRGIANTGELFF
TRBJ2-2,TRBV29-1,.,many,TGCAGCGTTCTTTGGGTCGGGGAGCTGTTTTTT,CSVLWVGELFF
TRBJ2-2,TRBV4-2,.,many,TGTGCCAGCAGAAAGAACACCGGGGAGCTGTTTTTT,CASRKNTGELFF
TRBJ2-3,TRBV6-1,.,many,TGTGCCAGCAGCCAGACAGTTAGCACAGATACGCAGTATTTT,CASSQTVSTDTQYF
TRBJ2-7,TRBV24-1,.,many,TGTGCCACCTCCTCGCGGACAAACCCTTACGAGCAGTACTTC,CATSSRTNPYEQYF
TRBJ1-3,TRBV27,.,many,TGTGCCAGCAGGATATCAGGGGACTCTGGAAACACCATATATTTT,CASRISGDSGNTIYF
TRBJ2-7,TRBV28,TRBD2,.,TGTGCCAGCAGCCAACCGGGACTAGCTGGGTACGAGCAGTACTTC,CASSQPGLAGYEQYF
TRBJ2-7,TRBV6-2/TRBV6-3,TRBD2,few,TGTGCCAGCACTAGGGACTACTTACACGAGCAGTACTTC,CASTRDYLHEQYF
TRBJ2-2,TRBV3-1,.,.,TGTGCCAGCAGCCAAGGAGGGTCTGCCGGGGAGCTGTTTTTT,CASSQGGSAGELFF
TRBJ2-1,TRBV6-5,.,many,TGTGCCAGCAGTTACCTCGGGAGTTGGAATGAGCAGTTCTTC,CASSYLGSWNEQFF
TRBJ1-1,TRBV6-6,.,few,TGTGCCAGCAGTAAAGGTTGGACTGAAGCTTTCTTT,CASSKGWTEAFF
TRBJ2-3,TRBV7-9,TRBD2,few,TGTGCCAGCAGCCTTAGGAACTCTAGCGGGATAGGAGATACGCAGTATTTT,CASSLRNSSGIGDTQYF